Shown below are 5 T cell receptor beta chains from a single sample sequenced in a study of T cell responses to AZD1222 COVID-19 vaccine. Here immunoSEQ multiplex PCR was the method, and the copy in TCRdb shows in-frame clones only, minus some. The sample yields around 140,000 clones, 85% to 95% seen once. The sample here was peripheral blood, taken on day 0 of AZD1222 vaccination. These receptors originate from an adult in good health.

The J gene is TRBJ2-3, the V gene TRBV5-1, with D tentatively TRBD1 or TRBD2 (6 bases each). The V end lost 0 bases, the J end lost 6 bases, and 14 bases lay between the germline ends. The CDR3 contains 15 residues. Germline lookup yields CDR1 SGHRS and CDR2 YFSETQ. DNA of the CDR3: TGCGCCAGCAGCTTGGCAGCTGGGGGGCTGGATACGCAGTATTTT. It yields the protein CASSLAAGGLDTQYF.

V and J are TRBV7-2 and TRBJ1-5, with a tentative D call TRBD1 (6 bases). V was clipped by 3 bases and J by 6 bases, with 9 bases between them. This CDR3 is 13 amino acids long. The germline V gene has CDR1 SGHTA and CDR2 FQGNSA. The CDR3 loop is CASSFTRGQPQHF. The CDR3 DNA reads as TGTGCCAGCAGCTTCACCAGGGGTCAGCCCCAGCATTTT. The full variable domain, completed using reference TRBV7-2 and TRBJ1-5, is GAGVSQSPSNKVTEKGKDVELRCDPISGHTALYWYRQSLGQGLEFLIYFQGNSAPDKSGLPSDRFSAERTGGSVSTLTIQRTQQEDSAVYLCASSFTRGQPQHFGDGTRLSIL.

V gene TRBV4-1 combines with J gene TRBJ1-2; no definite D call. V was clipped by 0 bases and J by 1 base, with 12 bases between them. This CDR3 spans 16 amino acids. CDR1 is MGHRA and CDR2 is YSYEKL in the germline V gene. For the CDR3, the DNA is TGCGCCAGCAGCCAAGACGTAAGGAAACTTAACTATGGCTACACCTTC. Its protein is CASSQDVRKLNYGYTF.

The chain uses TRBV5-1 and TRBJ2-1; possibly TRBD1 for D (6 bases). V was shortened by 4 bases and J by 6 bases, with 20 bases between the two germline ends. The germline gives CDR1 SGHRS, CDR2 YFSETQ. The CDR3 sequence is 16 residues long. CDR3 coding DNA: TGCGCCAGCAGCCTAGGGACAAACACCTATTTCAATGAGCAGTTCTTC. Its translation: CASSLGTNTYFNEQFF. Based on the CDR3 plus reference TRBV5-1 and TRBJ2-1, the full variable domain is KAGVTQTPRYLIKTRGQQVTLSCSPISGHRSVSWYQQTPGQGLQFLFEYFSETQRNKGNFPGRFSGRQFSNSRSEMNVSTLELGDSALYLCASSLGTNTYFNEQFFGPGTRLTVL.

The V gene is TRBV3-1 (or the pseudogene TRBV3-2), the J gene TRBJ1-2; a weak D match, TRBD1 (5 bases). V shed 0 bases and J shed 5 bases, with 13 bases lying between them. The germline V gene has CDR1 LGHDT and CDR2 YNNKEL (reference sequence). The CDR3 has 15 amino acids. CDR3 in DNA: TGTGCCAGCAGCCAAGATCCCGGGGGTGGGTATGGCTACACCTTC. Protein: CASSQDPGGGYGYTF.